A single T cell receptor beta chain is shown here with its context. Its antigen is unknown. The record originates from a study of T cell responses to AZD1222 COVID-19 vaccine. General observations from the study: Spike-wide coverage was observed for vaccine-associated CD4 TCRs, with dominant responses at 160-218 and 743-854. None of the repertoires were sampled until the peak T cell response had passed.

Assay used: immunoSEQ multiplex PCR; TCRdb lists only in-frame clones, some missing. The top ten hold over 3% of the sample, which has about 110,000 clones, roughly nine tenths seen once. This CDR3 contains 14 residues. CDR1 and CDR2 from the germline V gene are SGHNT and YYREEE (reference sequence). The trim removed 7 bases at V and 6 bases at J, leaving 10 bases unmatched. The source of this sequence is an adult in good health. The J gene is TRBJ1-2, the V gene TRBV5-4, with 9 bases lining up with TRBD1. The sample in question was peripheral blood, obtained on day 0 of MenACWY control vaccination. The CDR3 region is CASGIQGAGNGYTF. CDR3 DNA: TGTGCCAGCGGGATACAGGGGGCAGGGAATGGCTACACCTTC.